These 29 T cell receptor beta chains came from one sample sequenced in a study of cytomegalovirus exposure and HLA in healthy donors. Primers included in the PCR were 60 Vbeta and 13 Jbeta primers. Libraries were prepared by immunoSEQ multiplex PCR; TCRdb keeps only in-frame clonotypes and omits some of them. This repertoire shows about 140,000 clones, approximately 67% found once; its top ten account for 6.5%. The sequenced sample was PBMCs. These receptors all come from a woman in her sixties in good health and CMV-seronegative.

The chain uses TRBV5-4 and TRBJ1-2; TRBD1 agrees at 7 bases. Per the germline V gene, CDR1 is SGHNT and CDR2 is YYREEE (reference sequence). Trimming at V came to 1 base and at J to 4 bases, leaving 4 bases not matched to a gene. The CDR3 consists of 14 residues. CDR3 in DNA: TGTGCCAGCAGCTTGCCGGGACAGAGCTATGGCTACACCTTC. Translation: CASSLPGQSYGYTF.

The rearrangement links TRBV13 to TRBJ2-1; 10 bases match TRBD2. V trimming: 4 bases; J trimming: 8 bases; junction bases outside the gene matches: 8. This CDR3 spans 15 amino acids. Germline V gene lookup returns CDR1 PRHDT and CDR2 FYEKMQ (reference sequence). For the CDR3, the DNA is TGTGCCAGCAGCTCCTCTAGCGGGGGAATCGATGAGCAGTTCTTC. Its translation is CASSSSSGGIDEQFF. The full variable domain, rest sourced from reference TRBV13 and TRBJ2-1, is AAGVIQSPRHLIKEKRETATLKCYPIPRHDTVYWYQQGPGQDPQFLISFYEKMQSDKGSIPDRFSAQQFSDYHSELNMSSLELGDSALYFCASSSSSGGIDEQFFGPGTRLTVL.

This chain uses TRBV10-3 with TRBJ2-7, with a tentative D call TRBD1 (5 bases). Per germline, CDR1 ENHRY and CDR2 SYGVKD. The CDR3 consists of 13 residues. The V end was cut by 4 bases, the J end by 2 bases, with 9 bases between. The DNA of the CDR3 is TGTGCCATCAGTGCCGACAGTACCTACGAGCAGTACTTC. This translates into CAISADSTYEQYF.

The chain carries TRBV18 and TRBJ2-5; D unclear. Trimming stripped 3 bases from V and 2 bases from J, with 10 bases between. The V gene's germline CDR1 is KGHSH and CDR2 LQKENI. This CDR3 has 14 residues. CDR3 protein: CASSPLVGQETQYF. In nucleotides, the CDR3 is TGTGCCAGCTCACCTCTAGTGGGTCAAGAGACCCAGTACTTC.

The chain links TRBV29-1 to TRBJ1-5, with TRBD1 matching 12 bases. V dropped 6 bases and J dropped 3; count of bases not matched to a gene: 0. Germline lookup yields CDR1 SQVTM and CDR2 ANQGSEA. The CDR3 sequence is 13 residues long. CDR3 residues: CSVGQGANQPQHF. DNA of the CDR3: TGCAGCGTGGGACAGGGGGCCAATCAGCCCCAGCATTTT.

This clone was counted between two and nine times. The chain employs TRBV23-1 and TRBJ1-4, with D possibly matching TRBD1 (6 bases). TRBV23-1 is an ORF, with its function uncertain. The CDR3 totals 14 residues. V was cut by 0 bases and J by 8 bases, with 10 bases left in between. As DNA, the CDR3 is TGCGCCAGCAGTCAATCTAGACAGGAGGAAAAACTGTTTTTT. Protein product: CASSQSRQEEKLFF.

The V and J genes are TRBV2 and TRBJ2-5; 9 bases match TRBD1. CDR3 length: 14 amino acids. Germline assignment: CDR1 SNHLY and CDR2 FYNNEI. The junction had 1 base not matched to a gene; V was cut back by 5 bases and J by 0 bases. This CDR3 is CASSRQGDQETQYF. The CDR3 nucleotides are TGTGCCAGCAGTAGACAGGGGGACCAAGAGACCCAGTACTTC.

About this clone itself: A read error may account for a junction end that differs from germline. The chain combines TRBV7-9 with TRBJ1-4; D uncertain. CDR1 is SEHNR and CDR2 is FQNEAQ in the germline V gene (reference sequence). CDR3 size: 17 residues. CDR3 residues: CSSSLWALSATNEKLFF. CDR3 nucleotide sequence: TGTTCCAGCAGCTTATGGGCTCTGTCTGCAACTAATGAAAAACTGTTTTTT.

This chain uses TRBV21-1 with TRBJ1-1; the DNA was not used to check the table's D call, TRBD1. TRBV21-1 is noted as a pseudogene. This CDR3 spans 14 amino acids. The CDR3 DNA sequence: TGTGCCAGCAGCGCACGACAGGGGAACACTGAAGCTTTCTTT. Its protein is CASSARQGNTEAFF.

V is TRBV6-6 and J is TRBJ1-5; D perhaps matches TRBD1 (5 bases). The CDR3 is made up of 13 amino acids. Germline V gene data show CDR1 as MNHNY and CDR2 as SVGAGI (reference sequence). Trimming removed 6 bases at V and 5 bases at J, with 11 bases between. In DNA, the CDR3 is TGTGCCAGCAGCCCCACGGGGGATCAGCCCCAGCATTTT. Amino acid sequence: CASSPTGDQPQHF.

The chain joins TRBV4-1 to TRBJ2-5; no definite D call. V lost 1 base to trimming and J lost 4 bases, with 19 bases between them. This CDR3 spans 17 amino acids. Looked up from germline, CDR1 is MGHRA and CDR2 is YSYEKL. CDR3 protein: CASSQVSLGLGRETQYF. The DNA of the CDR3 is TGCGCCAGCAGCCAAGTGTCCCTGGGTCTAGGTCGAGAGACCCAGTACTTC.

This chain joins TRBV10-3 and TRBJ2-3; the D gene is possibly TRBD2 (6 bases). The CDR3 sequence is 16 residues long. Trimming shortened V by 5 bases and J by 0 bases, and 15 bases separated the two germline ends. Germline CDR1 ENHRY, CDR2 SYGVKD. This chain's CDR3 is CAISPGTFHSTDTQYF. In nucleotides, the CDR3 is TGTGCCATCAGTCCTGGGACTTTCCATAGCACAGATACGCAGTATTTT.

CDR3 nucleotide sequence: TGTGCCAGTAGTATGACAGGGGAGGGCTTCAATGAGCAGTTCTTC. It translates to CASSMTGEGFNEQFF. The chain has TRBV19 and TRBJ2-1; tentatively, D is TRBD1 (8 bases). This CDR3 has 15 amino acids. Germline V lookup: CDR1 LNHDA, CDR2 SQIVND (reference sequence). V was trimmed by 3 bases and J by 6 bases, leaving 15 bases between them.

V and J are TRBV4-2 and TRBJ2-7; 11 bases are a match to TRBD2. The ends lost 0 bases at V and 0 bases at J; junction bases unmatched: 7. The CDR3 sequence is 18 residues long. From germline, CDR1 is LGHNA and CDR2 YNFKEQ. In DNA, the CDR3 is TGTGCCAGCAGCCAAGATCTAGGACTAGCGGGCCTCTCCTACGAGCAGTACTTC. It is translated as CASSQDLGLAGLSYEQYF.

The rearrangement uses TRBV5-4 and TRBJ2-1; 11 bases agree with TRBD2. Trimming took 0 bases from V and 8 from J; bases not matched to a gene: 7. Germline loops: CDR1 SGHNT, CDR2 YYREEE (reference sequence). This CDR3 is built from 16 residues. The CDR3 sequence is CASSLGASGGRYEQFF. As DNA, the CDR3 is TGTGCCAGCAGCTTGGGTGCTAGCGGGGGGCGGTATGAGCAGTTCTTC.

This clone was observed a handful of times. This sequence joins TRBV7-2 and TRBJ2-3; TRBD2 aligns across 7 bases. Trimming cost V 5 bases and J 4 bases; bases outside gene matches: 6. Germline assignment: CDR1 SGHTA and CDR2 FQGNSA. The CDR3 has 14 amino acids. The CDR3, as DNA: TGTGCCAGCAGCCTCAGCGGGAAGTCAGATACGCAGTATTTT. Protein sequence: CASSLSGKSDTQYF.

Within the sample, this clone is medium-sized. V is TRBV4-3 and J is TRBJ1-2, with D perhaps matching TRBD1 (5 bases). V lost 1 base and J lost 8, with 8 bases in between. The CDR3 runs to 12 residues. Germline assignment: CDR1 LGHNA and CDR2 YSLEER. In DNA form, the CDR3 reads TGCGCCAGCAGCCAAGGTCAGGGCGGCTACACCTTC. The encoded protein is CASSQGQGGYTF.

This clone was counted once. This chain joins TRBV7-9 and TRBJ1-2, with TRBD1 as a possible D gene (6 bases). V was pared by 5 bases and J by 7 bases, with 14 bases between. This CDR3 has 13 residues. The germline CDR1 and CDR2 sequences are SEHNR and FQNEAQ (reference sequence). CDR3: CASSRGGASGYTF. The DNA for the CDR3 is TGTGCCAGCAGCCGCGGGGGGGCGAGTGGCTACACCTTC.

The J gene is TRBJ2-3, the V gene TRBV9; perhaps TRBD1 as D (5 bases). The germline V gene has CDR1 SGDLS and CDR2 YYNGEE. The CDR3 extends over 14 amino acids. V was shortened by 4 bases and J by 0 bases, with 9 bases between the two germline ends. The CDR3 DNA sequence: TGTGCCAGCAGCTCAGGGCGGAGCACAGATACGCAGTATTTT. This encodes CASSSGRSTDTQYF.

The CDR3 loop is CASTEGSPLHF. The CDR3 DNA sequence: TGTGCCAGCACGGAGGGCTCACCCCTCCACTTT. This rearrangement joins TRBV2 to TRBJ1-6; unclear D gene. The germline CDR1 and CDR2 sequences are SNHLY and FYNNEI. The CDR3 sequence is 11 residues long. The V end was cut by 7 bases, the J end by 10 bases, with 8 bases between.

Relative to its sample, this clone is medium-sized. The chain recombines TRBV9 with TRBJ1-1, with 7 bases fitting TRBD1. Germline lookup yields CDR1 SGDLS and CDR2 YYNGEE. The trim removed 0 bases at V and 3 bases at J, leaving 2 bases unmatched. This CDR3 contains 14 residues. This CDR3 reads CASSVGQGYTEAFF. The CDR3 DNA reads TGTGCCAGCAGCGTAGGACAGGGCTACACTGAAGCTTTCTTT.

The rearrangement uses TRBV7-6 and TRBJ2-3, with unresolved D. Per the germline V gene, CDR1 is SGHVS and CDR2 is FNYEAQ. The CDR3 sequence is 13 residues long. V lost 1 base and J 1 base, leaving 3 bases between the germline ends. This CDR3 is CASSLVGTDTQYF. CDR3 in DNA: TGTGCCAGCAGCTTAGTCGGCACAGATACGCAGTATTTT.

The V call is TRBV16, the J call TRBJ2-7, with D tentatively TRBD1 (6 bases). Germline CDR1 reads KGHSY; CDR2 reads FQNENV. Trimming pared 0 bases from V and 5 bases from J, leaving 8 bases between. This CDR3 is built from 13 residues. CDR3 residues: CASSQSRGNEQYF. The CDR3 coding sequence is TGTGCCAGCAGCCAATCGAGGGGGAACGAGCAGTACTTC.

J is TRBJ1-1 and V is TRBV19, with TRBD1 matching 8 bases. CDR3 length: 17 residues. In germline, CDR1 is LNHDA, CDR2 SQIVND (reference sequence). The V segment lost 1 base and the J segment 2 bases; nucleotides outside the gene matches: 9. The CDR3 DNA sequence: TGTGCCAGTAGTATAGCCACCATGGGACAGGCCAACACTGAAGCTTTCTTT. This sequence encodes CASSIATMGQANTEAFF.

V and J are TRBV18 and TRBJ2-1; D gene ambiguous. The V and J ends lost 4 bases and 7 bases respectively, with 14 bases between them. Germline CDR1 reads KGHSH; CDR2 reads LQKENI. This CDR3 region has 14 residues. This CDR3 is CASSLERVPNEQFF. CDR3 coding DNA: TGTGCCAGCTCACTAGAACGGGTTCCAAATGAGCAGTTCTTC.

The chain employs TRBV7-8 and TRBJ1-1; D not resolved. The CDR3 sequence is 12 residues long. Trimming took 3 bases from V and 1 from J, leaving 3 bases between them. CDR1 and CDR2 from the germline V gene are SGHVS and FQNEAQ. CDR3 bases: TGTGCCAGCAGCTTTAGGAACACTGAAGCTTTCTTT. It translates to CASSFRNTEAFF.

The CDR3 here is CASTESTGNSANTGELFF. The CDR3 DNA sequence: TGTGCCAGTACTGAATCGACGGGAAACTCCGCGAACACCGGGGAGCTGTTTTTT. The chain couples TRBV19 to TRBJ2-2, with D possibly being TRBD2 (5 bases). V lost 7 bases and J lost 0, with 21 bases in between. Germline assignment: CDR1 LNHDA and CDR2 SQIVND (reference sequence). CDR3 length: 18 residues.

This clone was found a few times. The chain combines TRBV5-4 with TRBJ2-1; perhaps TRBD2 as D (6 bases). The V gene lost 2 bases and the J gene lost 9 bases, with 12 bases spanning the gap. CDR1 is SGHNT, CDR2 YYREEE, per germline (reference sequence). CDR3 size: 13 residues. CDR3 in DNA: TGTGCCAGCAGCTTCACGCGGGGTGCTGAGCAGTTCTTC. It yields the protein CASSFTRGAEQFF. Based on the CDR3 plus reference TRBV5-4 and TRBJ2-1, the full variable domain is ETGVTQSPTHLIKTRGQQVTLRCSSQSGHNTVSWYQQALGQGPQFIFQYYREEENGRGNFPPRFSGLQFPNYSSELNVNALELDDSALYLCASSFTRGAEQFFGPGTRLTVL.

This clone turned up a few times. The CDR3 reads CASSLAGGGPLGYGYTF. The CDR3 DNA sequence: TGCGCCAGCAGCTTGGCCGGGGGGGGACCCCTGGGCTATGGCTACACCTTC. V is TRBV5-1 and J is TRBJ1-2; D possibly corresponds to TRBD1 (5 bases). CDR3 length equals 17 residues. The V gene lost 0 bases and the J gene lost 4 bases, with 19 bases spanning the gap. Germline loops: CDR1 SGHRS, CDR2 YFSETQ.